The 27 T cell receptor beta chains below all came from one sample that was sequenced in a study of cytomegalovirus exposure and HLA in healthy donors. The PCR ran on 60 Vbeta and 13 Jbeta primers. The repertoire was sequenced with immunoSEQ multiplex PCR; TCRdb's copy has only in-frame clones and lacks some. In the table there are roughly 230,000 clones, more than 75% of which are singletons. Sequences were obtained from PBMCs. All receptors derive from a girl aged 2-9 years in good health and CMV-seronegative.

This clone came up once. This chain links TRBV6-5 with TRBJ2-1; D perhaps matches TRBD2 (6 bases). The V end was cut by 0 bases, the J end by 3 bases, with 9 bases between. In germline, CDR1 is MNHEY, CDR2 SVGAGI. The CDR3 extends over 15 amino acids. In nucleotides, the CDR3 is TGTGCCAGCAGTTACTCGGGACTCGTCTACAATGAGCAGTTCTTC. As protein: CASSYSGLVYNEQFF.

The V and J genes are TRBV4-1 and TRBJ2-1; TRBD2 aligns across 9 bases. The CDR3 runs 17 residues. Germline V gene lookup returns CDR1 MGHRA and CDR2 YSYEKL. The trim removed 0 bases at V and 10 bases at J, leaving 13 bases unmatched. DNA for the CDR3: TGCGCCAGCAGCCAAGATTCGTTGACGCGGGAGGGTCGAGAGCAGTTCTTC. It yields the protein CASSQDSLTREGREQFF.

CDR3 sequence: CASSLDRGISYGYTF. CDR3 DNA: TGTGCCAGCAGCTTGGACAGGGGGATTAGCTATGGCTACACCTTC. This chain connects TRBV5-4 to TRBJ1-2, with 8 nucleotides matching TRBD1. V was clipped by 0 bases and J by 4 bases; unmatched bases: 5. CDR1 is SGHNT, CDR2 YYREEE, per germline (reference sequence). The CDR3 length is 15 residues.

This chain joins TRBV4-1 and TRBJ2-7; D remains unclear. The germline V gene has CDR1 MGHRA and CDR2 YSYEKL. The CDR3 contains 13 residues. V was trimmed by 4 bases and J by 1 base, leaving 8 bases between them. CDR3 in DNA: TGCGCCAGCAGCCCTTACAGATCCTACGAGCAGTACTTC. Translation: CASSPYRSYEQYF.

The chain is built from TRBV5-1 and TRBJ2-5; 7 positions match TRBD2. Trimming cost V 0 bases and J 0 bases; bases outside gene matches: 2. The germline V gene has CDR1 SGHRS and CDR2 YFSETQ. CDR3 length: 15 residues. The CDR3 is CASSLAGTNQETQYF. CDR3 bases: TGCGCCAGCAGCTTGGCGGGGACTAACCAAGAGACCCAGTACTTC. Drawing the rest from reference TRBV5-1 and TRBJ2-5, the complete variable domain is KAGVTQTPRYLIKTRGQQVTLSCSPISGHRSVSWYQQTPGQGLQFLFEYFSETQRNKGNFPGRFSGRQFSNSRSEMNVSTLELGDSALYLCASSLAGTNQETQYFGPGTRLLVL.

This clone was seen once. V is TRBV30 and J is TRBJ2-2; 13 positions agree with TRBD2. Germline CDR1 and CDR2: GTSNPN and SVGIG (reference sequence). Germline trimming cut 0 bases from V and 7 bases from J; bases unmatched to any gene: 11. The length of the CDR3 is 18 residues. In DNA form, the CDR3 reads TGTGCCTGGAGTGTACAACGTACTAGCGGGAGGGCCGTCGGGGAGCTGTTTTTT. The encoded protein is CAWSVQRTSGRAVGELFF.

The CDR3 nucleotides are TGTGCCAGCAGCTTAGAGGTCAGTGCCAGACCGGGAATTGAGCAGTTCTTC. The encoded protein is CASSLEVSARPGIEQFF. The V gene is TRBV11-2, the J gene TRBJ2-1; a possible D gene is TRBD2 (5 bases). CDR3 length equals 17 residues. Germline V CDR1 and CDR2: SGHAT, FQNNGV. Deletions cut 0 bases from V and 9 bases from J, with 21 bases between.

The chain is built from TRBV27 and TRBJ1-6; D not resolved. The CDR3 is 15 residues long. The V gene lost 4 bases and the J gene lost 3 bases, with 10 bases spanning the gap. The V gene's germline CDR1 is MNHEY and CDR2 SMNVEV (reference sequence). The CDR3 DNA is TGTGCCAGCAGTTGGAGTTCTAGCTATAATTCACCCCTCCACTTT. It codes for CASSWSSSYNSPLHF.

This clone was seen a single time. This chain links TRBV5-1 with TRBJ2-3; perhaps TRBD1 as D (6 bases). The CDR3 has 14 residues. Trimming removed 5 bases at V and 5 bases at J, with 15 bases between. CDR1 and CDR2 from the germline V gene are SGHRS and YFSETQ. The chain's CDR3 is CASSSSEGEDTQYF. Here the CDR3 DNA reads TGCGCCAGCAGTTCGTCTGAGGGGGAAGATACGCAGTATTTT.

V gene TRBV19 combines with J gene TRBJ2-7, with TRBD1 matching 8 bases. The ends lost 3 bases at V and 4 bases at J; junction bases unmatched: 5. This CDR3 contains 14 residues. Germline CDR1 reads LNHDA; CDR2 reads SQIVND (reference sequence). The CDR3: CASSMGQGAYEQYF. The CDR3 nucleotides are TGTGCCAGTAGTATGGGGCAGGGGGCATACGAGCAGTACTTC. Looking up the rest from reference TRBV19 and TRBJ2-7 gives the full variable domain: DGGITQSPKYLFRKEGQNVTLSCEQNLNHDAMYWYRQDPGQGLRLIYYSQIVNDFQKGDIAEGYSVSREKKESFPLTVTSAQKNPTAFYLCASSMGQGAYEQYFGPGTRLTVT.

This clone occurred a few times. The chain uses TRBV5-4 and TRBJ1-3, with D maybe TRBD1 (5 bases). V shed 4 bases and J shed 0 bases, with 14 bases lying between them. CDR1 is SGHNT and CDR2 is YYREEE in the germline V gene (reference sequence). The CDR3 covers 16 residues. The DNA for the CDR3 is TGTGCCAGCAGCGATGGGGGGGGGTACTCTGGAAACACCATATATTTT. It is translated as CASSDGGGYSGNTIYF.

The chain combines TRBV6-5 with TRBJ1-1; D uncertain. Trimming took 5 bases from V and 0 from J, leaving 13 bases between them. Germline V CDR1 and CDR2: MNHEY, SVGAGI. The CDR3 has 15 residues. CDR3 nucleotides: TGTGCCAGCAGTCGGGTCGGCCCCATGAACACTGAAGCTTTCTTT. This encodes CASSRVGPMNTEAFF.

The chain is built from TRBV10-3 and TRBJ1-5; 7 nucleotides align to TRBD1. Germline-derived CDR1 and CDR2 are ENHRY and SYGVKD. Trimming cost V 4 bases and J 4 bases; bases outside gene matches: 4. The CDR3 covers 14 residues. CDR3 region: CAISGPGQNQPQHF. In nucleotides, the CDR3 is TGTGCCATCAGTGGCCCGGGACAGAATCAGCCCCAGCATTTT.

The V and J genes are TRBV2 and TRBJ2-1; 9 bases agree with TRBD2. The germline V gene encodes CDR1 SNHLY and CDR2 FYNNEI. V lost 8 bases and J lost 12; bases outside the gene matches: 14. The CDR3 spans 14 residues. The CDR3 nucleotides read TGTGCCAGCCTCCCCCGCGGGAGGGTGAGTCGGCAGTTCTTC. Translated: CASLPRGRVSRQFF.

The chain links TRBV7-9 to TRBJ1-1, with a possible D match to TRBD1 (6 bases). Germline loops: CDR1 SEHNR, CDR2 FQNEAQ (reference sequence). V was pared by 2 bases and J by 7 bases, with 17 bases between. The CDR3 has 15 residues. Here the CDR3 DNA reads TGTGCCAGCAGCTTACAGGGGACTACCTTGGGTGAAGCTTTCTTT. Translation gives CASSLQGTTLGEAFF.

This chain connects TRBV28 to TRBJ1-2; 7 bases fit TRBD1. V was clipped by 7 bases and J by 6 bases; unmatched bases: 11. This CDR3 comprises 14 residues. Germline values: CDR1 MDHEN, CDR2 SYDVKM. The CDR3 coding sequence is TGTGCCAGCACCTTAGACAGGGTGGGACATGGCTACACCTTC. Translated, it gives CASTLDRVGHGYTF.

This clone was counted only a few times. V is TRBV13 and J is TRBJ1-1; D gene uncertain. CDR1 is PRHDT, CDR2 FYEKMQ, per germline (reference sequence). V lost 3 bases to trimming and J lost 4 bases, with 6 bases between them. CDR3 size: 12 residues. In nucleotides, the CDR3 is TGTGCCAGCAGCTTGGGGAGCACTGAAGCTTTCTTT. Amino acid sequence: CASSLGSTEAFF. Based on the CDR3 plus reference TRBV13 and TRBJ1-1, the full variable domain is AAGVIQSPRHLIKEKRETATLKCYPIPRHDTVYWYQQGPGQDPQFLISFYEKMQSDKGSIPDRFSAQQFSDYHSELNMSSLELGDSALYFCASSLGSTEAFFGQGTRLTVV.

This clone showed up just a few times. The J gene is TRBJ1-2, the V gene TRBV6-1; D possibly corresponds to TRBD1 (5 bases). V dropped 1 base and J dropped 8 bases, with 17 bases sitting between them. Germline loops: CDR1 MNHNS, CDR2 SASEGT. The CDR3 loop spans 15 amino acids. The DNA for the CDR3 is TGTGCCAGCAGTGAAGAAGCCTGGCAGGGTCACGGCTACACCTTC. This encodes CASSEEAWQGHGYTF.

The CDR3 protein is CATSRGHRNTGELFF. The CDR3 bases are TGTGCCACCAGCAGAGGCCACAGAAACACCGGGGAGCTGTTTTTT. V usage is TRBV15 and J usage is TRBJ2-2; D call uncertain. The germline CDR1 and CDR2 sequences are LNHNV and YYDKDF (reference sequence). CDR3 length equals 15 residues. The V end lost 1 base, the J end lost 2 bases, and 8 bases lay between the germline ends.

Here the CDR3 reads CASSQDSARAKMNTEAFF. Here the CDR3 DNA reads TGCGCCAGCAGCCAAGACTCGGCCAGGGCCAAAATGAACACTGAAGCTTTCTTT. This chain connects TRBV4-1 to TRBJ1-1; a weak D match, TRBD1 (5 bases). The CDR3 is 18 amino acids. V shed 0 bases and J shed 0 bases, with 17 bases lying between them. Germline lookup yields CDR1 MGHRA and CDR2 YSYEKL.

This rearrangement joins TRBV7-6 to TRBJ2-3; possibly TRBD2 for D (6 bases). CDR1 and CDR2 from the germline V gene are SGHVS and FNYEAQ. This CDR3 is 14 amino acids long. The ends were cut back, 5 bases at V and 3 bases at J, with 12 bases in the middle. DNA for the CDR3: TGTGCCAGCAGCCTGGGACTCCAAACAGATACGCAGTATTTT. It yields the protein CASSLGLQTDTQYF.

CDR3 sequence: CASSFPAGGPAYEQYF. The CDR3 nucleotides are TGTGCCAGCAGCTTTCCCGCGGGAGGGCCCGCCTACGAGCAGTACTTC. V is TRBV7-9 and J is TRBJ2-7; 9 bases are shared with TRBD2. Losses at the gene ends were 3 bases for V and 2 bases for J; bases not matched to a gene: 8. Germline CDR1 and CDR2: SEHNR and FQNEAQ (reference sequence). CDR3 length: 16 amino acids.

The chain employs TRBV9 and TRBJ2-7; 8 bases map to TRBD2. The J segment lost 4 bases and the V segment lost 0 bases, leaving 3 bases of the junction unmatched. Looked up from germline, CDR1 is SGDLS and CDR2 is YYNGEE. This CDR3 contains 14 residues. This CDR3 reads CASSVASGRYEQYF. The CDR3 nucleotides are TGTGCCAGCAGCGTAGCTAGCGGGCGGTACGAGCAGTACTTC.

V usage is TRBV30 and J usage is TRBJ1-1; 8 nucleotides agree with TRBD1. V lost 3 bases to trimming and J lost 4 bases; unmatched junction nucleotides: 4. Germline V gene lookup returns CDR1 GTSNPN and CDR2 SVGIG (reference sequence). CDR3 length equals 13 residues. Here the CDR3 reads CAWSSTGGTEAFF. Written as DNA, the CDR3 is TGTGCCTGGAGCTCTACAGGGGGCACTGAAGCTTTCTTT.

This clone showed up just a few times. V is TRBV30 and J is TRBJ1-2; no clear D gene. This CDR3 contains 14 residues. Germline V gene sequence: CDR1 GTSNPN, CDR2 SVGIG (reference sequence). The V end lost 5 bases, the J end lost 7 bases, and 20 bases lay between the germline ends. The CDR3 nucleotides read TGTGCCTGGGCCCGATCGGACGGGGAGGCTGGCTACACCTTC. This encodes CAWARSDGEAGYTF.

The chain couples TRBV6-1 to TRBJ1-2; D possibly corresponds to TRBD1 (5 bases). CDR1 is MNHNS and CDR2 is SASEGT in the germline V gene. With 8 bases removed from V and 4 bases from J, the gap between germline ends came to 14 bases. The CDR3 totals 13 residues. The DNA of the CDR3 is TGTGCCAGCTTCGGAACAGGAACCTATGGCTACACCTTC. This codes for CASFGTGTYGYTF.

This rearrangement joins TRBV7-9 to TRBJ2-7; TRBD1 is a possible D gene (5 bases). Germline CDR1 is SEHNR and CDR2 is FQNEAQ (reference sequence). With 3 bases removed from V and 7 bases from J, the gap between germline ends came to 25 bases. This CDR3 region has 17 residues. The DNA for the CDR3 is TGTGCCAGCAGCTTGGACACTCTCGGCGGTACCTTTAGTGAGCAGTACTTC. Protein: CASSLDTLGGTFSEQYF.